Listed below are T cell receptor beta chains from one sample, sequenced in a study of OX40 agonist ivuxolimab in advanced cancers. Using immunoSEQ multiplex PCR, the repertoire was profiled, and TCRdb retains in-frame clones only, with some absent. This sample has about 89,000 clones; approximately 91% occur once, and the top ten carry approximately 0.3%. The sequencing used CD4+ or CD8+ T cells sorted from blood, collected in a trial of the OX40 agonist ivuxolimab. The receptor set was obtained from an adult with an advanced solid tumor such as melanoma, head and neck, liver or kidney cancer. Each CDR3 is given with its conserved first and last residue. The order of the fields is D gene, J gene, clone size, V gene, CDR3 DNA, CDR3 protein. A D gene is named only where the DNA matches it firmly. Clone size is shown for a subset of rows, as once, few, many or a class of expanded clone.

d_call: TRBD2
j_call: TRBJ2-1
clone_size: -
v_call: TRBV7-7
cdr3_nt: TGTGCCAGCAGCCCGGGAGGTAGCGGGGGGTCCATTGAGCAGTTCTTC
cdr3_aa: CASSPGGSGGSIEQFF

d_call: TRBD2
j_call: TRBJ2-1
clone_size: -
v_call: TRBV4-1
cdr3_nt: TGCGCCAGCAGCCAGGGGCTAGCGGGGGGCGGTAAGGGGTTCTTC
cdr3_aa: CASSQGLAGGGKGFF

d_call: -
j_call: TRBJ1-2
clone_size: -
v_call: TRBV27
cdr3_nt: TGTGCCAGCAGAACCCGAAACGCGGCGACTCGAGCTAACTATGGCTACACCTTC
cdr3_aa: CASRTRNAATRANYGYTF

d_call: -
j_call: TRBJ2-3
clone_size: -
v_call: TRBV4-3
cdr3_nt: TGCGCCAGCAGCCAAGATTGGGGGTATGGGCAGTATTTT
cdr3_aa: CASSQDWGYGQYF

d_call: -
j_call: TRBJ2-7
clone_size: few
v_call: TRBV11-2
cdr3_nt: TGTGCCAGCAGCTTAGATATGGGGAGTGAGCAGTACTTC
cdr3_aa: CASSLDMGSEQYF

d_call: TRBD1
j_call: TRBJ1-5
clone_size: -
v_call: TRBV6-1
cdr3_nt: TGTGCCAGCAGCACAGGGGGGAGTCAGCCCCAGCATTTT
cdr3_aa: CASSTGGSQPQHF

d_call: TRBD1
j_call: TRBJ1-6
clone_size: -
v_call: TRBV5-6
cdr3_nt: TGTGCCAGCAGCTTGGATACAGGGGGTAGGTCACCCCTCCACTTT
cdr3_aa: CASSLDTGGRSPLHF

d_call: -
j_call: TRBJ2-3
clone_size: -
v_call: TRBV4-1
cdr3_nt: TGCGCCAGCAGCCAAGATACAGGGCAGGGAACAGATACGCAGTATTTT
cdr3_aa: CASSQDTGQGTDTQYF

d_call: TRBD1
j_call: TRBJ1-6
clone_size: -
v_call: TRBV5-1
cdr3_nt: TGCGCCAGCAGCTTGGGGACAGGGAGTAATTCACCCCTCCACTTT
cdr3_aa: CASSLGTGSNSPLHF

d_call: -
j_call: TRBJ1-2
clone_size: -
v_call: TRBV14
cdr3_nt: TGTGCCAGCAGCCGCGGAACTATTGGCTACACCTTC
cdr3_aa: CASSRGTIGYTF

d_call: TRBD2
j_call: TRBJ2-3
clone_size: -
v_call: TRBV4-3
cdr3_nt: TGCGCCAGCAGCCAAGATACTAGCGGGGCAGATACGCAGTATTTT
cdr3_aa: CASSQDTSGADTQYF

d_call: -
j_call: TRBJ1-2
clone_size: -
v_call: TRBV5-1
cdr3_nt: TGCGCCAGCAGCTTGGACAGGGAGACTAACTATGGCTACACCTTC
cdr3_aa: CASSLDRETNYGYTF

d_call: TRBD1
j_call: TRBJ1-6
clone_size: -
v_call: TRBV2
cdr3_nt: TGTGCGGCCGGCACAGGGGGCGCATCCTATAATTCACCCCTCCACTTT
cdr3_aa: CAAGTGGASYNSPLHF

d_call: -
j_call: TRBJ1-5
clone_size: -
v_call: TRBV7-8
cdr3_nt: TGTGCCAGCAGCTTAGCGAGAGGGCATCAGCCCCAGCATTTT
cdr3_aa: CASSLARGHQPQHF

d_call: -
j_call: TRBJ2-7
clone_size: once
v_call: TRBV19
cdr3_nt: TGTGCCAGTAGTCAGGAGAACAGCGTACGGGAGCAGTACTTC
cdr3_aa: CASSQENSVREQYF

d_call: TRBD1
j_call: TRBJ1-2
clone_size: -
v_call: TRBV30
cdr3_nt: TGTGCCTGGACCCCCCGGACAGGGGGAAACTATGGCTACACCTTC
cdr3_aa: CAWTPRTGGNYGYTF

d_call: -
j_call: TRBJ2-6
clone_size: -
v_call: TRBV5-4
cdr3_nt: TGTGCCAGCAGCTTGGGGGGCTCTGGGGCCAACGTCCTGACTTTC
cdr3_aa: CASSLGGSGANVLTF

d_call: TRBD2
j_call: TRBJ2-1
clone_size: few
v_call: TRBV7-8
cdr3_nt: TGTGCCAGCAGCTACAGGATTAGCGGGGATGAGCAGTTCTTC
cdr3_aa: CASSYRISGDEQFF

d_call: TRBD2
j_call: TRBJ2-7
clone_size: -
v_call: TRBV25-1
cdr3_nt: TGTGCCAGCAGTGGAGCGGGGCAGATCTCCTACGAGCAGTACTTC
cdr3_aa: CASSGAGQISYEQYF

d_call: TRBD1
j_call: TRBJ1-2
clone_size: -
v_call: TRBV5-4
cdr3_nt: TGTGCCAGCAGCTTCATGGGACAGGATGTCGGCTACACCTTC
cdr3_aa: CASSFMGQDVGYTF

d_call: -
j_call: TRBJ1-4
clone_size: -
v_call: TRBV11-2
cdr3_nt: TGTGCCAGCAGCTTTCTCCCCCAGGGTCCCAATGAAAAACTGTTTTTT
cdr3_aa: CASSFLPQGPNEKLFF

d_call: -
j_call: TRBJ2-5
clone_size: -
v_call: TRBV21-1
cdr3_nt: TGTGCCAGCCCGGGCACGGGGCTCCCGGGGCCCAAAGAGACCCAGTACTTC
cdr3_aa: CASPGTGLPGPKETQYF

d_call: -
j_call: TRBJ1-2
clone_size: -
v_call: TRBV6-1
cdr3_nt: TGTGCCAGCCAACCTCCTCCAGGGTTAGTCTATGGCTACACCTTC
cdr3_aa: CASQPPPGLVYGYTF

d_call: TRBD1
j_call: TRBJ1-1
clone_size: once
v_call: TRBV30
cdr3_nt: TGTGCCTGGAGTAAGAGGGGGCGGGCCACTGAAGCTTTCTTT
cdr3_aa: CAWSKRGRATEAFF

d_call: TRBD2
j_call: TRBJ2-2
clone_size: -
v_call: TRBV11-2
cdr3_nt: TGTGCCAGCAGCTCAGCGGGGATGAACACCGGGGAGCTGTTTTTT
cdr3_aa: CASSSAGMNTGELFF

d_call: -
j_call: TRBJ2-3
clone_size: -
v_call: TRBV10-1
cdr3_nt: TGCGCCAGCAGTGACGTAGGTAGCACAGATACGCAGTATTTT
cdr3_aa: CASSDVGSTDTQYF

d_call: -
j_call: TRBJ2-1
clone_size: few
v_call: TRBV15
cdr3_nt: TGTGCCACCAGCAGAATCCAGGGAAATGAGCAGTTCTTC
cdr3_aa: CATSRIQGNEQFF

d_call: TRBD1
j_call: TRBJ1-4
clone_size: -
v_call: TRBV19
cdr3_nt: TGTGCCAGTAGTACCAGACAGGGGAATGAAAAACTGTTTTTT
cdr3_aa: CASSTRQGNEKLFF

d_call: TRBD2
j_call: TRBJ2-3
clone_size: -
v_call: TRBV5-4
cdr3_nt: TGTGCCAGCAGCTTGGGACTAGCGGGGTCTAGCACAGATACGCAGTATTTT
cdr3_aa: CASSLGLAGSSTDTQYF

d_call: -
j_call: TRBJ2-3
clone_size: -
v_call: TRBV30
cdr3_nt: TGTGCCTGGAGTTTCGGGGGGCCAGATACGCAGTATTTT
cdr3_aa: CAWSFGGPDTQYF

d_call: -
j_call: TRBJ2-1
clone_size: -
v_call: TRBV7-2
cdr3_nt: TGTGCCAGCAGCATGGAAAACAATGAGCAGTTCTTC
cdr3_aa: CASSMENNEQFF

d_call: -
j_call: TRBJ2-5
clone_size: -
v_call: TRBV6-6
cdr3_nt: TGTGCCACTCACTCATGGGGAGGTGAGACCCAGTACTTC
cdr3_aa: CATHSWGGETQYF

d_call: -
j_call: TRBJ2-3
clone_size: -
v_call: TRBV12-2
cdr3_nt: TGTGCAAGTCGCTTAGCGGGACTAGCGGGGGGTGCTAGCACAGATACGCAGTATTTT
cdr3_aa: CASRLAGLAGGASTDTQYF

d_call: TRBD1
j_call: TRBJ2-7
clone_size: -
v_call: TRBV5-4
cdr3_nt: TGTGCCAGCAGCTCGACAGGGGGCGGTCATAACGAGCAGTACTTC
cdr3_aa: CASSSTGGGHNEQYF

d_call: -
j_call: TRBJ1-4
clone_size: -
v_call: TRBV5-5
cdr3_nt: TGTGCCAGCAGCTTACAGGGTGTAAGTAATGAAAAACTGTTTTTT
cdr3_aa: CASSLQGVSNEKLFF

d_call: -
j_call: TRBJ1-5
clone_size: -
v_call: TRBV10-2
cdr3_nt: TGCGCCAGCAATGTCGGGGGTAGCAATCAGCCCCAGCATTTT
cdr3_aa: CASNVGGSNQPQHF

d_call: -
j_call: TRBJ1-2
clone_size: -
v_call: TRBV6-6
cdr3_nt: TGTGCCAGCAGTTATGGCGAGGGCGCTGTCTATGGCTACACCTTC
cdr3_aa: CASSYGEGAVYGYTF

d_call: TRBD1
j_call: TRBJ1-4
clone_size: -
v_call: TRBV7-2
cdr3_nt: TGTGCCAGCAGCTCCAGACAGGGAACCGAAAAACTGTTTTTT
cdr3_aa: CASSSRQGTEKLFF

d_call: -
j_call: TRBJ2-3
clone_size: -
v_call: TRBV14
cdr3_nt: TGTGCCAGCAGCCAAGCTTGGGATACGCAGTATTTT
cdr3_aa: CASSQAWDTQYF

d_call: -
j_call: TRBJ1-1
clone_size: -
v_call: TRBV7-9
cdr3_nt: TGTGCCAGCAGCTTAAGCGAGACAGCCAAAGCTTTCTTT
cdr3_aa: CASSLSETAKAFF

d_call: -
j_call: TRBJ2-2
clone_size: -
v_call: TRBV2
cdr3_nt: TGTGCCAGCAGTGAACAGGGGTCAGGGCGGACCGGGGAGCTGTTTTTT
cdr3_aa: CASSEQGSGRTGELFF

d_call: -
j_call: TRBJ1-4
clone_size: -
v_call: TRBV19
cdr3_nt: TGTGCCAGTAGTCCCTCATGGCGAGCTAATGAAAAACTGTTTTTT
cdr3_aa: CASSPSWRANEKLFF

d_call: TRBD1
j_call: TRBJ1-1
clone_size: once
v_call: TRBV7-9
cdr3_nt: TGTGCCAGCAGCTGGGGACAGGGGAGGAACACTGAAGCTTTCTTT
cdr3_aa: CASSWGQGRNTEAFF

d_call: -
j_call: TRBJ1-3
clone_size: once
v_call: TRBV18
cdr3_nt: TGTGCCAGCTCACCAGAAGTAGGCTCAGGGAACACCATATATTTT
cdr3_aa: CASSPEVGSGNTIYF

d_call: -
j_call: TRBJ2-5
clone_size: -
v_call: TRBV11-2
cdr3_nt: TGTGCCAGCAGGCAAGTGCGGGGAAGAGAGACCCAGTACTTC
cdr3_aa: CASRQVRGRETQYF

d_call: -
j_call: TRBJ2-1
clone_size: -
v_call: TRBV11-3
cdr3_nt: TGTGCCAGCAGCCCGTCAGGTCTCGAGCAGTTCTTC
cdr3_aa: CASSPSGLEQFF

d_call: -
j_call: TRBJ1-3
clone_size: -
v_call: TRBV29-1
cdr3_nt: TGCAGCGTTGACGGGGGCAGAAACACCATATATTTT
cdr3_aa: CSVDGGRNTIYF

d_call: -
j_call: TRBJ2-1
clone_size: -
v_call: TRBV5-1
cdr3_nt: TGCGCCAGCAGCTTGGCCGACAGGCCTAGGGGCAATGAGCAGTTCTTC
cdr3_aa: CASSLADRPRGNEQFF

d_call: TRBD2
j_call: TRBJ2-5
clone_size: -
v_call: TRBV30
cdr3_nt: TGTGCCTGGAGTGTACTTCAAGCGGGGGGGCACGAGACCCAGTACTTC
cdr3_aa: CAWSVLQAGGHETQYF

d_call: -
j_call: TRBJ1-1
clone_size: -
v_call: TRBV10-2
cdr3_nt: TGCGCCAGCAGTGAGTCGGGGAACACTGAAGCTTTCTTT
cdr3_aa: CASSESGNTEAFF

d_call: -
j_call: TRBJ2-3
clone_size: -
v_call: TRBV18
cdr3_nt: TGTGCCAGCTCACCCGACAGCACAGATACGCAGTATTTT
cdr3_aa: CASSPDSTDTQYF

d_call: TRBD1
j_call: TRBJ1-2
clone_size: once
v_call: TRBV19
cdr3_nt: TGTGCCAGCAGGTTTGTGGGACAGGGGGGACCAACCTATGGCTACACCTTC
cdr3_aa: CASRFVGQGGPTYGYTF